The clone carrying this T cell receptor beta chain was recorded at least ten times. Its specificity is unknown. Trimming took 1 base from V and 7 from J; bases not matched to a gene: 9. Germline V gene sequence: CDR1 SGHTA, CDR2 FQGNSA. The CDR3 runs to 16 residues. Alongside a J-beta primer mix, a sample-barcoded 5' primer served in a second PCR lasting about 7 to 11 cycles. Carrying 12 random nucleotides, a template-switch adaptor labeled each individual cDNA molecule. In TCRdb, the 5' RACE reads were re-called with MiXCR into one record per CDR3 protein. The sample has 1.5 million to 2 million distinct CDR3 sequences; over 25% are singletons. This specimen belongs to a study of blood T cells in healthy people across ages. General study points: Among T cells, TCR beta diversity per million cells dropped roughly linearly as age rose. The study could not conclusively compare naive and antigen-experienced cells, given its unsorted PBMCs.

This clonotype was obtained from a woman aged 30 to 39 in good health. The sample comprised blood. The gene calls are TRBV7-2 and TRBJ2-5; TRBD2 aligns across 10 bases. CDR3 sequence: CASSLDGASGRVTQYF. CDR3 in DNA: TGTGCCAGCAGCTTAGATGGGGCTAGCGGGAGAGTGACCCAGTACTTC. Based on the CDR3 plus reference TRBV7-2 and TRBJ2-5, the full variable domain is GAGVSQSPSNKVTEKGKDVELRCDPISGHTALYWYRQSLGQGLEFLIYFQGNSAPDKSGLPSDRFSAERTGGSVSTLTIQRTQQEDSAVYLCASSLDGASGRVTQYFGPGTRLLVL.